A single sample is the source of the 21 T cell receptor beta chains below, sequenced in a study of shared T cell receptors in the human thymus. The assay was immunoSEQ multiplex PCR, and TCRdb's table has in-frame clones only and misses some. Seen here are hundreds of thousands of clones, 80% to 90% observed once, and the top ten hold 0.0095% to 0.011%. The same specimen was also included in a second study, on human thymus T cells.

Source material: thymocytes. The receptors stem from a girl in the first two years of life with a congenital heart defect.

This sequence joins TRBV4-1 and TRBJ2-7; D is ambiguous. The length of the CDR3 is 18 residues. With 4 bases removed from V and 0 bases from J, the gap between germline ends came to 22 bases. Germline V gene sequence: CDR1 MGHRA, CDR2 YSYEKL. CDR3 sequence: CASSPTCVTVTSSYEQYF. CDR3 bases: TGCGCCAGCAGCCCTACTTGCGTCACAGTCACGAGCTCCTACGAGCAGTACTTC.

The chain uses TRBV6-6 and TRBJ2-1, with a possible D match to TRBD1 (6 bases). V lost 5 bases and J 0 bases, leaving 11 bases between the germline ends. CDR1 and CDR2 (germline): MNHNY, SVGAGI (reference sequence). The CDR3 contains 15 residues. The CDR3: CASSPKDSSYNEQFF. The CDR3 region has the DNA TGTGCCAGCAGTCCCAAGGACAGCTCCTACAATGAGCAGTTCTTC.

The chain couples TRBV5-1 to TRBJ2-5; 10 positions match TRBD1. The CDR3 runs 15 residues. V dropped 4 bases and J dropped 3; count of bases not matched to a gene: 6. In germline, CDR1 is SGHRS, CDR2 YFSETQ. The CDR3 is CASSARDRGEETQYF. CDR3 nucleotide sequence: TGCGCCAGCAGCGCCCGGGACAGGGGAGAAGAGACCCAGTACTTC.

This sequence joins TRBV10-3 and TRBJ1-5; TRBD1 matches at 7 bases. Unmatched junction bases numbered 10, after V lost 7 bases and J lost 1 base. CDR1 is ENHRY and CDR2 is SYGVKD in the germline V gene. The CDR3 length is 16 residues. The CDR3 nucleotides are TGTGCCATCACCCGACAGGGCTCGCAAAGCAATCAGCCCCAGCATTTT. It translates to CAITRQGSQSNQPQHF.

This rearrangement joins TRBV5-5 to TRBJ1-2; possibly TRBD1 for D (6 bases). V dropped 5 bases and J dropped 3 bases, with 29 bases sitting between them. This CDR3 comprises 19 residues. Germline CDR1 and CDR2: SGHKS and YYEKEE (reference sequence). The CDR3 DNA follows: TGTGCCAGCAGTTCCGGGACAACCTCCTTCAGGGTCGTCCACTATGGCTACACCTTC. It translates to CASSSGTTSFRVVHYGYTF.

The J gene is TRBJ2-1, the V gene TRBV14, with D perhaps TRBD1 (5 bases). Per the germline V gene, CDR1 is SGHDN and CDR2 is FVKESK. The V end lost 4 bases, the J end lost 11 bases, and 36 bases lay between the germline ends. This CDR3 contains 20 residues. In DNA, the CDR3 is TGTGCCAGCAGCCGAGAATTAGGGGCGCACCCCCACGCACGGGTTCAACAGCAGTTCTTC. This sequence encodes CASSRELGAHPHARVQQQFF.

A few counts support this clone. The chain recombines TRBV19 with TRBJ2-7, with D unresolved. The CDR3 consists of 8 residues. Trimming removed 9 bases at V and 9 bases at J, with 6 bases between. The germline CDR1 and CDR2 sequences are LNHDA and SQIVND (reference sequence). CDR3 bases: TGTGCCAGCTCCCCGCAGTACTTC. It encodes CASSPQYF.

The V call is TRBV6-1, the J call TRBJ1-2, with D hard to call. V was trimmed by 8 bases and J by 7 bases, leaving 14 bases between them. In germline, CDR1 is MNHNS, CDR2 SASEGT. This CDR3 has 12 amino acids. The CDR3 loop is CASYWARGGYTF. In DNA, the CDR3 is TGTGCCAGCTACTGGGCGCGGGGTGGCTACACCTTC.

This clone was detected only once. This rearrangement joins TRBV7-2 to TRBJ2-3, with TRBD2 as a possible D gene (6 bases). CDR1 is SGHTA, CDR2 FQGNSA, per germline. The CDR3 is 18 residues long. V was trimmed by 5 bases and J by 2 bases, leaving 23 bases between them. CDR3 sequence (DNA): TGTGCCAGCAGCCCTCGGAGGGCAGGTAACGTCTTCACAGATACGCAGTATTTT. This encodes CASSPRRAGNVFTDTQYF.

The sample holds one count of this clone. The gene calls are TRBV6-1 and TRBJ1-2; D remains ambiguous. In germline, CDR1 is MNHNS, CDR2 SASEGT. V gave up 2 bases and J gave up 4 bases, with 17 bases separating them. This CDR3 is built from 16 residues. CDR3 sequence reads: CASSERKVEGTYGYTF. The CDR3 DNA reads TGTGCCAGCAGTGAACGTAAAGTAGAGGGAACCTATGGCTACACCTTC.

V usage is TRBV27 and J usage is TRBJ2-5; no clear D. The CDR3 has 14 amino acids. The germline V gene encodes CDR1 MNHEY and CDR2 SMNVEV (reference sequence). V was clipped by 3 bases and J by 2 bases, with 10 bases between them. The CDR3: CASSFFPYQETQYF. The CDR3 bases are TGTGCCAGCAGTTTCTTCCCCTATCAAGAGACCCAGTACTTC.

The chain combines TRBV5-1 with TRBJ2-4; maybe TRBD1 (5 bases). Trimming left V 1 base short and J 5 bases short, with 19 bases between. This CDR3 is 17 amino acids long. Germline V gene lookup returns CDR1 SGHRS and CDR2 YFSETQ. Here the CDR3 DNA reads TGCGCCAGCAGCTTGCGTTCTGGGGCGAGGATCGAAAACATTCAGTACTTC. Translation: CASSLRSGARIENIQYF.

The rearrangement joins TRBV6-1 to TRBJ1-2, with 8 bases matching TRBD1. The CDR3 has 14 residues. Germline values: CDR1 MNHNS, CDR2 SASEGT. J gave up 4 bases and V 7 bases, and 8 bases lay outside the gene matches. CDR3 amino acids: CASKKDRELYGYTF. The CDR3 region has the DNA TGTGCCAGCAAGAAGGACAGGGAGCTCTATGGCTACACCTTC.

The chain links TRBV5-6 to TRBJ1-1, with TRBD1 matching 8 bases. This CDR3 has 16 amino acids. V gave up 4 bases and J gave up 1 base; unmatched junction bases: 9. Per germline, CDR1 SGHDT and CDR2 YYEEEE. This CDR3 reads CASSPDVDRENTEAFF. Written as DNA, the CDR3 is TGTGCCAGCAGCCCCGACGTGGACAGGGAGAACACTGAAGCTTTCTTT.

The CDR3 coding sequence is TGTGCCAGCAGCGTAATGACAGCCTACAATGAGCAGTTCTTC. Translating it yields CASSVMTAYNEQFF. The chain couples TRBV2 to TRBJ2-1; possible D gene TRBD1, 5 bases. Germline CDR1 and CDR2: SNHLY and FYNNEI. The CDR3 spans 14 residues. Trimming cost V 6 bases and J 2 bases, with 11 bases left between them.

This sequence joins TRBV4-1 and TRBJ1-1, with TRBD1 as a possible D gene (5 bases). The V and J ends lost 4 bases and 2 bases respectively, with 20 bases between them. CDR1 MGHRA and CDR2 YSYEKL come from the germline V gene. This CDR3 comprises 17 residues. The CDR3 region is CASSRGQRDSTNTEAFF. CDR3 sequence (DNA): TGCGCCAGCAGCCGAGGCCAGAGAGACAGCACCAACACTGAAGCTTTCTTT.

The chain is built from TRBV6-1 and TRBJ1-4; tentatively, D is TRBD1 (6 bases). Germline V lookup: CDR1 MNHNS, CDR2 SASEGT. The V and J ends lost 2 bases and 3 bases respectively, with 16 bases between them. This CDR3 region has 17 residues. DNA of the CDR3: TGTGCCAGCAGTGAATTAAATAAAGACAGGCCTAATGAAAAACTGTTTTTT. It encodes CASSELNKDRPNEKLFF.

This chain uses TRBV7-2 with TRBJ2-7; TRBD1 might be the D (6 bases). CDR3 length: 16 amino acids. Germline CDR1 reads SGHTA; CDR2 reads FQGNSA. Between the trimmed V and J ends, which lost 4 bases and 4 bases, there was a span of 20 bases. CDR3 residues: CASSSLHRVPRYEQYF. The CDR3, as DNA: TGTGCCAGCAGCTCCCTTCACAGGGTCCCACGTTACGAGCAGTACTTC.

The CDR3 DNA reads TGTGCTAGTGGCCTCACCTACAGGGTGTCGGGGCAGCCCCAGCATTTT. It translates to CASGLTYRVSGQPQHF. The rearrangement links TRBV12-5 to TRBJ1-5; D is perhaps TRBD1 (6 bases). The V end was cut by 6 bases, the J end by 7 bases, with 22 bases between. The CDR3 is 16 residues long. Germline V gene lookup returns CDR1 LGHNT and CDR2 FRNRAP.

The chain employs TRBV6-6 and TRBJ1-2, with TRBD1 identical over 7 bases. Looked up from germline, CDR1 is MNHNY and CDR2 is SVGAGI (reference sequence). The CDR3 runs to 14 residues. Trimming removed 5 bases from V and 3 bases from J; junction bases left unmatched: 6. The CDR3 spells CASSHRDSYYGYTF. As DNA, the CDR3 is TGTGCCAGCAGTCACCGGGACAGCTACTATGGCTACACCTTC.

The chain has TRBV5-1 and TRBJ2-1; tentative D call: TRBD2 (5 bases). The germline V gene encodes CDR1 SGHRS and CDR2 YFSETQ. CDR3 length: 15 residues. Trimming shortened V by 1 base and J by 2 bases, and 10 bases separated the two germline ends. The CDR3 here is CASSLSVAPYNEQFF. The CDR3, as DNA: TGCGCCAGCAGCTTGTCAGTAGCGCCCTACAATGAGCAGTTCTTC.